The entry below describes one T cell receptor beta chain. The target antigen is unknown. In germline, CDR1 is LGHNA, CDR2 YNFKEQ. The CDR3 contains 17 residues. J was trimmed by 8 bases and V by 0 bases; bases with no gene match: 10. This was a deep-level run. Assay used: immunoSEQ multiplex PCR; TCRdb lists only in-frame clones, some missing. The table lists approximately 2.5 million clones, approximately 90% of them singletons. The entry originates in a study of shared clonotypes between healthy human individuals. On the study more broadly: Ranging from 18 to 49 in age, donors were two women and three men.

The donors, all of them Caucasian adults, lived in Nashville, Tennessee. General study results and limits: The genetic and exposure-history diversity represented was limited by few donors.

Specimen: naive CD4+ T cells sorted from blood. Subset of the sample: CD45RA+ positively selected. The V call is TRBV4-2, the J call TRBJ2-4; the match to TRBD2 covers 10 bases. This clonotype was sampled from a man younger than 35 in good health. DNA of the CDR3: TGTGCCAGCAGCCAAGATCAAAGCGGGGGGGTTGGAGACATTCAGTACTTC. This sequence encodes CASSQDQSGGVGDIQYF.